This TCR beta chain was captured by sequencing in a study of T cell responses to AZD1222 COVID-19 vaccine. Study findings and constraints: Donors in the cohort were predominantly white British and more often female, and clonal diversity was possibly underestimated. Unmutated variant regions are reportedly the target of nearly half of TCRs that are spike-specific.

Worth noting for this clone: Antigen: not known.

V was trimmed by 5 bases and J by 7 bases, leaving 12 bases between them. The germline V gene has CDR1 SEHNR and CDR2 FQNEAQ (reference sequence). CDR3 size: 14 residues. This table comes from immunoSEQ multiplex PCR, and its TCRdb copy is limited to in-frame clones, with some not included. The sample holds roughly 150,000 clones, approximately 92% seen once. The TCR originated in an adult who received the AZD1222 COVID-19 vaccine. Sequences were derived from peripheral blood, sampled 28 days after the second AZD1222 dose. The rearrangement uses TRBV7-9 and TRBJ1-6, with TRBD1 as a possible D gene (5 bases). In nucleotides, the CDR3 is TGTGCCAGCAGCGAAGGGACGGTCAATTCACCCCTCCACTTT. Translated, it gives CASSEGTVNSPLHF.